The clone carrying this TCR beta chain has only one observation. The PCR contained 60 Vbeta and 13 Jbeta primers. Measured with immunoSEQ multiplex PCR; TCRdb has only the in-frame clones, and not every one. This table has hundreds of thousands of clones, approximately 88% appearing once. The CDR3 runs to 15 residues. Per germline, CDR1 LNHDA and CDR2 SQIVND (reference sequence). The germline V and J ends were trimmed by 7 bases and 3 bases, with 18 bases remaining between them. The entry originates in a study of cytomegalovirus exposure and HLA in healthy donors. The sequence derives from a boy younger than 10 in good health and CMV-seronegative. This rearrangement joins TRBV19 to TRBJ1-1, with a weak D call TRBD1 (6 bases). The sequencing input was PBMCs. The CDR3 reads CASTFDPSGDTEAFF. For the CDR3, the DNA is TGTGCCAGTACCTTCGACCCCTCAGGGGACACTGAAGCTTTCTTT.